A single sample gave rise to the 8 T cell receptor beta chains below, sequenced in a study of cytomegalovirus exposure and HLA in healthy donors. With 60 Vbeta and 13 Jbeta primers, the PCR was carried out. The table came from immunoSEQ multiplex PCR; TCRdb's copy has only in-frame clones and leaves some out. Of about 140,000 clones detected, 80% appear once; the ten largest clones hold 2% to 2.5%. The sample comprised PBMCs. The receptors here all came from a man under 40 in good health and CMV-seronegative.

The chain links TRBV25-1 to TRBJ1-4, with a possible D match to TRBD1 (6 bases). Germline lookup yields CDR1 MGHDK and CDR2 SYGVNS. The CDR3 covers 18 residues. V dropped 4 bases and J dropped 5 bases, with 23 bases sitting between them. CDR3 region: CASSVLGTGTPNNEKLFF. CDR3 in DNA: TGTGCCAGCAGTGTTTTAGGGACCGGGACACCGAACAATGAAAAACTGTTTTTT.

The V gene is TRBV5-8, the J gene TRBJ2-5, with 9 positions matching TRBD1. Per germline, CDR1 SGHTS and CDR2 YDEGEE. The junction had 11 bases not matched to a gene; V was cut back by 0 bases and J by 2 bases. This CDR3 region has 18 residues. CDR3 loop: CASSLGKAGTGKQETQYF. The DNA for the CDR3 is TGTGCCAGCAGCTTGGGAAAAGCCGGGACAGGGAAACAAGAGACCCAGTACTTC.

The gene calls are TRBV27 and TRBJ2-7; TRBD2 agrees at 13 bases. The CDR3 loop spans 15 amino acids. The J segment lost 5 bases and the V segment lost 8 bases, leaving 9 bases of the junction unmatched. The V gene's germline CDR1 is MNHEY and CDR2 SMNVEV (reference sequence). The CDR3 reads CASALAGGFRNEQYF. In nucleotides, the CDR3 is TGTGCCAGCGCACTAGCGGGAGGGTTTAGGAACGAGCAGTACTTC.

J is TRBJ1-4 and V is TRBV29-1; 10 bases are shared with TRBD1. V shed 4 bases, J shed 6 bases, and the junction held 5 bases outside the gene matches. The CDR3 consists of 14 residues. Germline CDR1 is SQVTM and CDR2 is ANQGSEA. CDR3 amino acids: CSVGGGTGDEKLFF. In DNA, the CDR3 is TGCAGCGTTGGGGGGGGGACAGGGGATGAAAAACTGTTTTTT.

The V call is TRBV7-9, the J call TRBJ2-2; tentatively, D is TRBD2 (5 bases). CDR1 is SEHNR, CDR2 FQNEAQ, per germline (reference sequence). The CDR3 spans 14 residues. V lost 6 bases to trimming and J lost 5 bases, with 13 bases between them. The DNA of the CDR3 is TGTGCCAGCAGTTCCCTAGCACCGACCGGGGAGCTGTTTTTT. Amino acid sequence: CASSSLAPTGELFF.

This sequence joins TRBV5-1 and TRBJ2-7; 7 bases map to TRBD2. V lost 4 bases to trimming and J lost 3 bases; unmatched junction nucleotides: 13. Germline CDR1 reads SGHRS; CDR2 reads YFSETQ. The CDR3 consists of 16 residues. The DNA of the CDR3 is TGCGCCAGCAGCACCTATCCTAGCGGAGGTTACTACGAGCAGTACTTC. This encodes CASSTYPSGGYYEQYF. Supplemented by reference TRBV5-1 and TRBJ2-7, the full variable domain reads KAGVTQTPRYLIKTRGQQVTLSCSPISGHRSVSWYQQTPGQGLQFLFEYFSETQRNKGNFPGRFSGRQFSNSRSEMNVSTLELGDSALYLCASSTYPSGGYYEQYFGPGTRLTVT.

The sample holds one count of this clone. The rearrangement uses TRBV7-2 and TRBJ2-1, with TRBD2 matching over 14 bases. The CDR3 is 19 residues long. From germline, CDR1 is SGHTA and CDR2 FQGNSA. The V gene end was trimmed by 5 bases and the J gene end by 1 base; junction bases not matched to a gene: 10. The CDR3 DNA is TGTGCCAGCAGCCCTAGAGGGACTAGCGGGAGTTGGTCCTACAATGAGCAGTTCTTC. This gives the protein CASSPRGTSGSWSYNEQFF.

The chain couples TRBV5-1 to TRBJ1-1, with D uncertain. V gave up 0 bases and J gave up 6 bases, with 12 bases separating them. The CDR3 is made up of 14 amino acids. Looked up from germline, CDR1 is SGHRS and CDR2 is YFSETQ. The CDR3 sequence is CASSLATVAAEAFF. CDR3 DNA: TGCGCCAGCAGCTTGGCAACCGTGGCCGCTGAAGCTTTCTTT.